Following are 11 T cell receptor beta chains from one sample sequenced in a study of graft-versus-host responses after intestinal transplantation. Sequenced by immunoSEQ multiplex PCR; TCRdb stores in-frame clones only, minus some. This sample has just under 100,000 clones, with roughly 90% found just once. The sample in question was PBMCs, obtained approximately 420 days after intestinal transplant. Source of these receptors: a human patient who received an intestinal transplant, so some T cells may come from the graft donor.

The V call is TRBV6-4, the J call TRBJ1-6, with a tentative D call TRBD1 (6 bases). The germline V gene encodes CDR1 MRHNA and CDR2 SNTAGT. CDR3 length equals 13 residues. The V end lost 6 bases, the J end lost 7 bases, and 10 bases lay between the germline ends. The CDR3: CASRGQGNSPLHF. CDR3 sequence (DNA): TGTGCCAGCAGGGGACAAGGCAATTCACCCCTCCACTTT.

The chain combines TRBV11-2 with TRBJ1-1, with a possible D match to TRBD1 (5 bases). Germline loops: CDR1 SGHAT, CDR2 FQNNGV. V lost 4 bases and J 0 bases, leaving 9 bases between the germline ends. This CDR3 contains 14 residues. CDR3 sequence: CASSSRAMNTEAFF. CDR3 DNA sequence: TGTGCCAGCAGCTCCAGGGCCATGAACACTGAAGCTTTCTTT.

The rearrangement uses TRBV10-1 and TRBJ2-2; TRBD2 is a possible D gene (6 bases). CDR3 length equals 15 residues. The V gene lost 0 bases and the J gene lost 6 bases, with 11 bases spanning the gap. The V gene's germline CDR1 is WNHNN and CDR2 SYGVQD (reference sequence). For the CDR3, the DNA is TGCGCCAGCAGTGAGTCGGGGCCGGGGGCCGGGGAGCTGTTTTTT. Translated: CASSESGPGAGELFF.

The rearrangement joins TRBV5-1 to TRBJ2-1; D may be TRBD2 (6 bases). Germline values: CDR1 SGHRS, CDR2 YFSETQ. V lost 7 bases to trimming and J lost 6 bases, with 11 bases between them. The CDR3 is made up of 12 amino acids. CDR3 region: CASSEGINEQFF. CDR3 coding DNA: TGCGCCAGCTCGGAGGGCATCAATGAGCAGTTCTTC.

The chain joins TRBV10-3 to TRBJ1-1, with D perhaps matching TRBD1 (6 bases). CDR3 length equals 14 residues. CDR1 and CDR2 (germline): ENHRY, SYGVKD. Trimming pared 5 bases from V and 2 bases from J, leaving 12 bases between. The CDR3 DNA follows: TGTGCCATCAGTCCGACAGGAGAAAACACTGAAGCTTTCTTT. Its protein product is CAISPTGENTEAFF.

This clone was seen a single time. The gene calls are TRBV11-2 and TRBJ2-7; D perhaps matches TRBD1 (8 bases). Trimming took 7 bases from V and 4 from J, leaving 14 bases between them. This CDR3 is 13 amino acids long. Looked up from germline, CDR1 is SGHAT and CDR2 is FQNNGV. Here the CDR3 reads CASNEQGGYEQYF. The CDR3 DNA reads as TGTGCCAGCAACGAACAGGGGGGGTACGAGCAGTACTTC.

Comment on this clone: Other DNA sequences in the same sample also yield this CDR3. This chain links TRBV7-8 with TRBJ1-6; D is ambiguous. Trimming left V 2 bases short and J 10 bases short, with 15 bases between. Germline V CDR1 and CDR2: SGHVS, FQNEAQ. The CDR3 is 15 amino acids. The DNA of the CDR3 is TGTGCCAGCAGCTTAATAAAGGAGGCCCACTCACCCCTCCACTTT. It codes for CASSLIKEAHSPLHF.

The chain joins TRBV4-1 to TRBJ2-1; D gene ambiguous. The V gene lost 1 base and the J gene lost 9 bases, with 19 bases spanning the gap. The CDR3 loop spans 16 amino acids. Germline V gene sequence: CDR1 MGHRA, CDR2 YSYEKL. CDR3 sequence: CASSQVHPLGSSEQFF. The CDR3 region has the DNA TGCGCCAGCAGCCAAGTCCATCCCCTAGGGTCCAGTGAGCAGTTCTTC.

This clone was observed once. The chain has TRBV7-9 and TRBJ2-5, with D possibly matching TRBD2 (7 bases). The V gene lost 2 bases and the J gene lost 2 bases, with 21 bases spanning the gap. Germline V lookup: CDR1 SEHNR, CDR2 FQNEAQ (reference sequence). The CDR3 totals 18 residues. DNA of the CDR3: TGTGCCAGCAGCTTAAGGGGAGGGGGTCAGGTGATGCAAGAGACCCAGTACTTC. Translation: CASSLRGGGQVMQETQYF.

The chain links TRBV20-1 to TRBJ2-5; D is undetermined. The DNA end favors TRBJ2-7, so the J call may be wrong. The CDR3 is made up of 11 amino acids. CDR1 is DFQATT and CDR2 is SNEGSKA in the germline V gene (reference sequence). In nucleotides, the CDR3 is TGCAGTGCCCCCATCGGCTACGAGCAGTACTTC. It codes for CSAPIGYEQYF.

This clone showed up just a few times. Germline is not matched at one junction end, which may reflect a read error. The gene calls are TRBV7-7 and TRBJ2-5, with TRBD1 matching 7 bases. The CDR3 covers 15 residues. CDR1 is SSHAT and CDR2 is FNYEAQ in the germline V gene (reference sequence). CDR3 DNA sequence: TGTGCTAGCAGCGCCCGGACAGGAGTCCAAGAGACCCAGTACTTC. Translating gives CASSARTGVQETQYF.